The sequence of this T cell receptor beta chain was determined in a study of beta chain features in type 1 diabetes. Notes on the study in general: There was a moderate but significant shortening of TCRB CDR3s in all four CD4+ subsets of Type 1 diabetes patients. Reads derived from cDNA could over-represent cells showing high TCR expression.

The CDR3 runs 14 residues. Trimming left V 1 base short and J 1 base short, with 6 bases between. Looked up from germline, CDR1 is MGHDK and CDR2 is SYGVNS. A note on this clone: Its antigen remains unknown.

Of the isolated RNA, all was reverse transcribed, and so the sequenced material was expressed TCRB transcripts. Reads from naive, central memory and regulatory T cell samples averaged roughly 3.3 million. Sequenced by immunoSEQ multiplex PCR; TCRdb stores in-frame clones only, minus some. The data hold 150,000 or so clones, with approximately 62% observed a single time. Without exception, sorted populations had purity beyond 98%. This receptor was identified in a man aged 25 to 40 with type 1 diabetes. The J gene is TRBJ2-3, the V gene TRBV25-1; D uncertain. The sample consisted of naive CD4+ T cells from blood. The chain's CDR3 is CASSESIGTDTQYF. In DNA, the CDR3 is TGTGCCAGCAGTGAATCAATCGGCACAGATACGCAGTATTTT. The full variable domain, completed using reference TRBV25-1 and TRBJ2-3, is EADIYQTPRYLVIGTGKKITLECSQTMGHDKMYWYQQDPGMELHLIHYSYGVNSTEKGDLSSESTVSRIRTEHFPLTLESARPSHTSQYLCASSESIGTDTQYFGPGTRLTVL.